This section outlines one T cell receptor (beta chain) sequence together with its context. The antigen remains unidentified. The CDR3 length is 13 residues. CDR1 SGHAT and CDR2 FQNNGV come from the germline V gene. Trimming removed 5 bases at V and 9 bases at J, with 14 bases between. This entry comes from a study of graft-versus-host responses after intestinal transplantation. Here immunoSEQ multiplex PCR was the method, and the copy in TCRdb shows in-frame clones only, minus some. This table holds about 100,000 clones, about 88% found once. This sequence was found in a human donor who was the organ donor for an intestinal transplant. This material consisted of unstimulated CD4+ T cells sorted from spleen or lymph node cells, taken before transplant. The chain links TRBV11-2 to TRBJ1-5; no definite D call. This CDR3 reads CASSPGRDSPQHF. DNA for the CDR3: TGTGCCAGCAGCCCTGGGAGGGATTCGCCCCAGCATTTT.